Below, 2 T cell receptor beta chains from the same sample are listed, as sequenced in a study of T cell responses to AZD1222 COVID-19 vaccine. The method was immunoSEQ multiplex PCR; TCRdb's version includes in-frame clones alone and lacks a portion of them. Altogether 90,000 to 150,000 clones are present, around 87% being singletons, with the ten largest covering roughly 3.6%. This specimen consisted of peripheral blood, obtained on day 0 of AZD1222 vaccination. These receptors originate from an adult in good health.

J is TRBJ1-1 and V is TRBV2; D gene ambiguous. V lost 8 bases and J lost 4, with 14 bases in between. Germline values: CDR1 SNHLY, CDR2 FYNNEI. This CDR3 comprises 13 residues. DNA for the CDR3: TGTGCCAGCCGTTACAGAATTGGCACTGAAGCTTTCTTT. The encoded protein is CASRYRIGTEAFF.

V is TRBV20-1 and J is TRBJ2-3, with unresolved D. The CDR3 spans 10 residues. Germline CDR1 is DFQATT and CDR2 is SNEGSKA (reference sequence). Trimming removed 5 bases at V and 6 bases at J, with 6 bases between. CDR3 sequence (DNA): TGCAGTGCTTGGCGGGATACGCAGTATTTT. This sequence encodes CSAWRDTQYF.